Below are 7 T cell receptor beta chains sequenced from a single sample in a study of early T cells in non-severe SARS-CoV-2 infection. TCRdb recomputed calls from the 5' RACE reads with MiXCR, one row per CDR3 protein. The table includes approximately 62,000 distinct CDR3 sequences, around 12% detected once. Material for sequencing was whole blood. The receptor source for this set is an adult who was a healthcare worker with PCR-confirmed SARS-CoV-2 infection or an uninfected control (not recorded which).

The chain uses TRBV7-9 and TRBJ2-1; 12 bases map to TRBD2. Losses at the gene ends were 8 bases for V and 3 bases for J; bases not matched to a gene: 5. CDR1 and CDR2 from the germline V gene are SEHNR and FQNEAQ (reference sequence). This CDR3 contains 15 residues. CDR3: CASGGLAGDYNEQFF. The CDR3, as DNA: TGTGCCAGCGGGGGACTAGCGGGTGACTACAATGAGCAGTTCTTC. Based on the CDR3 plus reference TRBV7-9 and TRBJ2-1, the full variable domain is DTGVSQNPRHKITKRGQNVTFRCDPISEHNRLYWYRQTLGQGPEFLTYFQNEAQLEKSRLLSDRFSAERPKGSFSTLEIQRTEQGDSAMYLCASGGLAGDYNEQFFGPGTRLTVL.

This clonotype was seen ten or more times. V usage is TRBV7-2 and J usage is TRBJ2-7, with 13 nucleotides matching TRBD2. The V gene end was trimmed by 2 bases and the J gene end by 3 bases; junction bases not matched to a gene: 1. Germline V gives CDR1 SGHTA, CDR2 FQGNSA. This CDR3 is built from 15 residues. DNA for the CDR3: TGTGCCAGCAGCTTAAGGACTAGCGGGGGCTACGAGCAGTACTTC. It is translated as CASSLRTSGGYEQYF. Complete variable domain (other parts from reference TRBV7-2 and TRBJ2-7): GAGVSQSPSNKVTEKGKDVELRCDPISGHTALYWYRQSLGQGLEFLIYFQGNSAPDKSGLPSDRFSAERTGGSVSTLTIQRTQQEDSAVYLCASSLRTSGGYEQYFGPGTRLTVT.

This clonotype has at least ten counts. The chain employs TRBV7-9 and TRBJ2-7; 7 positions agree with TRBD1. CDR3 size: 15 residues. V shed 2 bases, J shed 0 bases, and the junction held 4 bases outside the gene matches. Germline loops: CDR1 SEHNR, CDR2 FQNEAQ (reference sequence). The CDR3 sequence is CASSLTGVSSYEQYF. Here the CDR3 DNA reads TGTGCCAGCAGCTTAACAGGGGTCAGCTCCTACGAGCAGTACTTC.

The chain employs TRBV12-3 or TRBV12-4 and TRBJ2-4; no clear D. This CDR3 is built from 14 residues. V dropped 2 bases and J dropped 3 bases, with 8 bases sitting between them. The DNA of the CDR3 is TGTGCCAGCAGTTTATCGGCAGGCAAAAACATTCAGTACTTC. Translation: CASSLSAGKNIQYF.

The chain recombines TRBV5-8 with TRBJ2-3; 10 nucleotides line up with TRBD2. V lost 2 bases, J lost 10 bases, and 4 bases stayed unmatched. Per germline, CDR1 SGHTS and CDR2 YDEGEE. The length of the CDR3 is 13 residues. As DNA, the CDR3 is TGTGCCAGCAGCTTAGCGGGAGGGCATCCGCAGTATTTT. Encoded protein: CASSLAGGHPQYF.

The J gene is TRBJ1-6, the V gene TRBV2, with a possible D match to TRBD1 (6 bases). Germline CDR1 SNHLY, CDR2 FYNNEI. V lost 6 bases and J lost 10, with 16 bases in between. The CDR3 spans 14 residues. DNA for the CDR3: TGTGCCAGCAGACTCAACAGGGATGGCTCACCCCTCCACTTT. Its translation: CASRLNRDGSPLHF. Full variable domain (missing parts from reference TRBV2 and TRBJ1-6): EPEVTQTPSHQVTQMGQEVILRCVPISNHLYFYWYRQILGQKVEFLVSFYNNEISEKSEIFDDQFSVERPDGSNFTLKIRSTKLEDSAMYFCASRLNRDGSPLHFGNGTRLTVT.

This clonotype occurred a few times. J is TRBJ1-5 and V is TRBV3-1; D gene ambiguous. V was cut by 4 bases and J by 9 bases, with 13 bases left in between. CDR1 LGHDT and CDR2 YNNKEL come from the germline V gene (reference sequence). This CDR3 has 13 residues. CDR3 amino acids: CASSPLGFPPQHF. The CDR3 DNA follows: TGTGCCAGCAGCCCCCTGGGGTTCCCGCCCCAGCATTTT.